A single sample is the source of the 26 T cell receptor beta chains below, sequenced in a study of OX40 agonist ivuxolimab in advanced cancers. Generated by immunoSEQ multiplex PCR, the TCRdb table keeps only in-frame clones and is missing some. The table lists roughly 60,000 clones, 70% to 90% of them singletons. This specimen consisted of CD4+ or CD8+ T cells sorted from blood, obtained in a trial of the OX40 agonist ivuxolimab. Receptors were obtained from an adult with an advanced solid tumor such as melanoma, head and neck, liver or kidney cancer.

This rearrangement joins TRBV7-9 to TRBJ2-1; 10 bases align to TRBD2. V was clipped by 1 base and J by 9 bases; unmatched bases: 6. The CDR3 contains 15 residues. In germline, CDR1 is SEHNR, CDR2 FQNEAQ (reference sequence). CDR3 protein: CASSLGSGGDSEQFF. The CDR3 nucleotides are TGTGCCAGCAGCTTAGGAAGCGGGGGGGATAGTGAGCAGTTCTTC.

This clone was observed a few times. CDR3: CASSIEGRNEQYF. In nucleotides, the CDR3 is TGTGCCAGTAGTATAGAGGGACGAAACGAGCAGTACTTC. The V gene is TRBV19, the J gene TRBJ2-7; perhaps D is TRBD1 or TRBD2 (5 bases each). This CDR3 is built from 13 residues. The V gene's germline CDR1 is LNHDA and CDR2 SQIVND (reference sequence). Trimming cost V 0 bases and J 5 bases, with 8 bases left between them.

The chain has TRBV5-1 and TRBJ2-1; 8 bases are a match to TRBD1. CDR1 and CDR2 from the germline V gene are SGHRS and YFSETQ. The CDR3 sequence is 15 residues long. With V trimmed by 1 base and J by 0 bases, 0 bases remained unmatched. In nucleotides, the CDR3 is TGCGCCAGCAGCTTGACAGGGGGCTCCTACAATGAGCAGTTCTTC. This translates into CASSLTGGSYNEQFF.

This chain joins TRBV6-5 and TRBJ1-1; 7 bases are a match to TRBD1. Germline CDR1 reads MNHEY; CDR2 reads SVGAGI. V gave up 6 bases and J gave up 4 bases; unmatched junction bases: 11. CDR3 size: 15 residues. CDR3 protein: CASRFQQGWATEAFF. For the CDR3, the DNA is TGTGCCAGCAGGTTCCAACAGGGGTGGGCCACTGAAGCTTTCTTT.

V usage is TRBV20-1 and J usage is TRBJ2-3; possibly TRBD2 for D (7 bases). The germline V gene has CDR1 DFQATT and CDR2 SNEGSKA (reference sequence). This CDR3 is built from 11 residues. Between the trimmed V and J ends, which lost 7 bases and 5 bases, there was a span of 10 bases. CDR3 in amino acids: CSGRGGDTQYF. CDR3 in DNA: TGCAGTGGGAGGGGGGGAGATACGCAGTATTTT.

The rearrangement uses TRBV4-1 and TRBJ2-3; possible D gene TRBD1, 5 bases. Trimming left V 3 bases short and J 7 bases short, with 11 bases between. The CDR3 has 13 residues. In germline, CDR1 is MGHRA, CDR2 YSYEKL. The CDR3: CASSQTTVYTQYF. In nucleotides, the CDR3 is TGCGCCAGCAGCCAGACGACAGTTTATACGCAGTATTTT.

As regards this clone: The junction shows a germline mismatch at one end, possibly a read error. The chain links TRBV6-6 to TRBJ2-4, with no clear D. This CDR3 is built from 12 residues. CDR1 is MNHNY and CDR2 is SVGAGI in the germline V gene (reference sequence). Here the CDR3 reads CASSYDKSIQYF. The DNA of the CDR3 is TGTGCCAGCAGTTACGACAAAAGCATTCAGTACTTC.

The chain joins TRBV20-1 to TRBJ2-1; D call uncertain. Germline V gives CDR1 DFQATT, CDR2 SNEGSKA (reference sequence). CDR3 size: 10 residues. V lost 0 bases to trimming and J lost 9 bases, with 3 bases between them. The CDR3 is CSARDLEQFF. The CDR3 nucleotides are TGCAGTGCTAGAGATCTTGAGCAGTTCTTC.

For the CDR3, the DNA is TGTGCCAGCATTTCGAGAAACACCGGGGAGCTGTTTTTT. This translates into CASISRNTGELFF. V and J are TRBV28 and TRBJ2-2, with D unresolved. Germline CDR1 is MDHEN and CDR2 is SYDVKM. The CDR3 covers 13 residues. Trimming removed 7 bases at V and 2 bases at J, with 8 bases between.

This chain connects TRBV6-1 to TRBJ1-2; D call uncertain. The CDR3 contains 10 residues. The ends were cut back, 8 bases at V and 8 bases at J, with 9 bases in the middle. Germline V gene sequence: CDR1 MNHNS, CDR2 SASEGT. CDR3 nucleotides: TGTGCCAGCTCAGAGGTCGGCTACACCTTC. This gives the protein CASSEVGYTF.

The J gene is TRBJ2-3, the V gene TRBV12-5; D remains ambiguous. V gave up 1 base and J gave up 3 bases, with 5 bases separating them. This CDR3 contains 13 residues. Germline V lookup: CDR1 LGHNT, CDR2 FRNRAP. The CDR3 region has the DNA TGTGCTAGTGGTTTGGGAGCTACAGATACGCAGTATTTT. This encodes CASGLGATDTQYF.

The chain joins TRBV7-8 to TRBJ2-5, with TRBD2 as a possible D gene (6 bases). The CDR3 runs 18 residues. Germline values: CDR1 SGHVS, CDR2 FQNEAQ. Between the trimmed V and J ends, which lost 1 base and 0 bases, there was a span of 18 bases. The CDR3 DNA sequence: TGTGCCAGCAGCTTAGGTTTAGCGGTTTCTTGGTACCAAGAGACCCAGTACTTC. This gives the protein CASSLGLAVSWYQETQYF.

J is TRBJ2-7 and V is TRBV4-1; TRBD1 or TRBD2 may be the D gene (6 bases each). Germline assignment: CDR1 MGHRA and CDR2 YSYEKL. The CDR3 consists of 15 residues. Trimming cost V 1 base and J 4 bases, with 14 bases left between them. CDR3 amino acids: CASSQVTGARYEQYF. CDR3 DNA sequence: TGCGCCAGCAGCCAAGTAACGGGGGCGCGATACGAGCAGTACTTC.

V gene TRBV6-5 combines with J gene TRBJ1-5; D is uncertain. Per the germline V gene, CDR1 is MNHEY and CDR2 is SVGAGI. The germline V and J ends were trimmed by 6 bases and 9 bases, with 12 bases remaining between them. This CDR3 region has 12 residues. This CDR3 is CASRNPPGPQHF. The CDR3 DNA follows: TGTGCCAGCAGGAACCCTCCGGGGCCCCAGCATTTT.

The chain is built from TRBV7-9 and TRBJ1-2; 8 bases line up with TRBD1. The junction had 2 bases not matched to a gene; V was cut back by 5 bases and J by 0 bases. Germline V lookup: CDR1 SEHNR, CDR2 FQNEAQ (reference sequence). The CDR3 runs to 14 residues. The CDR3 loop is CASSRDRTNYGYTF. The CDR3, as DNA: TGTGCCAGCAGCCGGGACAGGACTAACTATGGCTACACCTTC.

The V call is TRBV28, the J call TRBJ1-1; D gene unclear. The CDR3 has 15 amino acids. Deletions cut 3 bases from V and 2 bases from J, with 13 bases between. Per the germline V gene, CDR1 is MDHEN and CDR2 is SYDVKM. CDR3 sequence: CASSLRISPNTEAFF. In DNA form, the CDR3 reads TGTGCCAGCAGTTTGAGGATTTCCCCTAACACTGAAGCTTTCTTT.

The chain joins TRBV27 to TRBJ1-2; D might be TRBD1 (5 bases). The CDR3 covers 14 residues. V was trimmed by 6 bases and J by 4 bases, leaving 15 bases between them. From germline, CDR1 is MNHEY and CDR2 SMNVEV (reference sequence). CDR3 amino acids: CASRDRGFLYGYTF. Written as DNA, the CDR3 is TGTGCCAGCAGGGATAGGGGTTTTCTCTATGGCTACACCTTC.

This chain connects TRBV18 to TRBJ1-1; D not certain. Germline assignment: CDR1 KGHSH and CDR2 LQKENI. V was shortened by 6 bases and J by 5 bases, with 16 bases between the two germline ends. The CDR3 sequence is 14 residues long. The CDR3 loop reads CASSRTETWTEAFF. CDR3 coding DNA: TGTGCCAGCTCCCGGACCGAGACGTGGACTGAAGCTTTCTTT. Combining the CDR3 with reference TRBV18 and TRBJ1-1 gives the whole variable domain NAGVMQNPRHLVRRRGQEARLRCSPMKGHSHVYWYRQLPEEGLKFMVYLQKENIIDESGMPKERFSAEFPKEGPSILRIQQVVRGDSAAYFCASSRTETWTEAFFGQGTRLTVV.

The J gene is TRBJ2-7, the V gene TRBV5-1; D unclear. Trimming removed 3 bases at V and 3 bases at J, with 7 bases between. This CDR3 spans 12 amino acids. Germline CDR1 and CDR2: SGHRS and YFSETQ. Here the CDR3 DNA reads TGCGCCAGCAGCTCCCGCATCTACGAGCAGTACTTC. Translated, it gives CASSSRIYEQYF. Based on the CDR3 plus reference TRBV5-1 and TRBJ2-7, the full variable domain is KAGVTQTPRYLIKTRGQQVTLSCSPISGHRSVSWYQQTPGQGLQFLFEYFSETQRNKGNFPGRFSGRQFSNSRSEMNVSTLELGDSALYLCASSSRIYEQYFGPGTRLTVT.

V is TRBV10-3 and J is TRBJ1-6, with D maybe TRBD1 (5 bases). Germline V lookup: CDR1 ENHRY, CDR2 SYGVKD. Trimming pared 10 bases from V and 7 bases from J, leaving 14 bases between. The CDR3 consists of 13 residues. The CDR3 is CATGRGENSPLHF. CDR3 sequence (DNA): TGTGCCACCGGGAGGGGTGAAAATTCACCCCTCCACTTT.

The rearrangement uses TRBV9 and TRBJ2-7; 9 nucleotides line up with TRBD1. Germline V gene data show CDR1 as SGDLS and CDR2 as YYNGEE. This CDR3 is 15 amino acids long. V dropped 3 bases and J dropped 4; count of bases not matched to a gene: 8. The CDR3 nucleotides are TGTGCCAGCAGCGAGTATCCGGGACAGGGTTACGAGCAGTACTTC. This sequence encodes CASSEYPGQGYEQYF.

The chain carries TRBV6-6 and TRBJ2-7; no firm D call. Germline assignment: CDR1 MNHNY and CDR2 SVGAGI (reference sequence). V was cut by 0 bases and J by 0 bases, with 6 bases left in between. This CDR3 contains 14 residues. CDR3 bases: TGTGCCAGCAGTTACTCGACGGACTCCTACGAGCAGTACTTC. It encodes CASSYSTDSYEQYF.

The rearrangement links TRBV7-6 to TRBJ2-3; TRBD2 matches at 13 bases. Germline loops: CDR1 SGHVS, CDR2 FNYEAQ. The CDR3 runs to 17 residues. J was trimmed by 2 bases and V by 2 bases; bases with no gene match: 4. The CDR3 region has the DNA TGTGCCAGCAGCTTAACTAGCGGGGGGGCCATCACAGATACGCAGTATTTT. Residues: CASSLTSGGAITDTQYF. The full variable domain, completed using reference TRBV7-6 and TRBJ2-3, is GAGVSQSPRYKVTKRGQDVALRCDPISGHVSLYWYRQALGQGPEFLTYFNYEAQQDKSGLPNDRFSAERPEGSISTLTIQRTEQRDSAMYRCASSLTSGGAITDTQYFGPGTRLTVL.

CDR3 sequence reads: CASSFSGPTEAFF. The CDR3 region has the DNA TGTGCCAGCAGCTTCTCGGGTCCCACTGAAGCTTTCTTT. The rearrangement joins TRBV7-9 to TRBJ1-1; D remains ambiguous. This CDR3 is 13 amino acids long. Per germline, CDR1 SEHNR and CDR2 FQNEAQ (reference sequence). V lost 3 bases and J 4 bases, leaving 9 bases between the germline ends.

The V and J genes are TRBV27 and TRBJ2-4; D not resolved. Per the germline V gene, CDR1 is MNHEY and CDR2 is SMNVEV (reference sequence). The CDR3 is 16 amino acids. The V and J ends lost 3 bases and 1 base respectively, with 13 bases between them. The CDR3 region is CASSFRGTLAKNIQYF. Written as DNA, the CDR3 is TGTGCCAGCAGTTTCCGTGGTACTCTGGCCAAAAACATTCAGTACTTC.

The chain carries TRBV10-1 and TRBJ2-7; D is unclear. V dropped 2 bases and J dropped 5 bases, with 13 bases sitting between them. This CDR3 region has 14 residues. The germline CDR1 and CDR2 sequences are WNHNN and SYGVQD (reference sequence). This chain's CDR3 is CASSEGIGKNEQYF. The CDR3 DNA sequence: TGCGCCAGCAGTGAGGGGATAGGGAAAAACGAGCAGTACTTC.